This T cell receptor beta chain originates from a study of CD8+ T cells in alopecia areata. Study context: Treated patients received oral tofacitinib, 5 to 10 mg twice daily. General study findings and limits: Tofacitinib produced a significant decrease in scalp clonality and in expanded CD8+ clones among the top 100. Any link of baseline CD8+ expansion to response, resting on one nonresponder, remains uncertain. Among patients, TCR sharing was less clear than in mice, a difference possibly due in part to HLA diversity in the patient population.

Extracted RNA was reverse transcribed, and the resulting cDNA served as sequencing template. The table came from immunoSEQ multiplex PCR; TCRdb's copy has only in-frame clones and leaves some out. The sample includes 150,000 to 250,000 clones, around 56% of them seen just once. This CDR3 is 15 amino acids long. Between the trimmed V and J ends, which lost 1 base and 9 bases, there was a span of 16 bases. The germline V gene encodes CDR1 SNHLY and CDR2 FYNNEI. The treatment was: oral pan-JAK inhibitor, 5-10 mg twice daily. This clone came up a few times. Its antigen remains unidentified. The source is a human donor with alopecia areata. The rearrangement links TRBV2 to TRBJ2-1; TRBD2 might be the D (7 bases). The specimen comprised CD4+ T cells sorted from blood, sampled at week 4, from a patient treated with tofacitinib. The CDR3 DNA is TGTGCCAGCAGTGAAGACGCGGGGGCCCCCGTTGAGCAGTTCTTC. Translation: CASSEDAGAPVEQFF.